Listed below are T cell receptor beta chains from one sample, sequenced in a study of blood T cell repertoires in COVID-19. Repertoires were generated with immunoSEQ multiplex PCR, while TCRdb's copy carries only in-frame clones and drops some. The table has approximately 230,000 clones, approximately 90% seen once. Sequencing was done on a sample of peripheral blood. The receptors were sampled from a middle-aged woman who had recovered from COVID-19. Both conserved end residues are part of each CDR3. The order of the fields is V gene, J gene, CDR3 length, D gene, clone size, CDR3 protein, CDR3 DNA. D genes are given only for firm matches. A clone size is listed for some rows: how often the clone was seen (once, few, many), or a class if it is expanded.

V gene: TRBV7-8; J gene: TRBJ2-7; CDR3 length: 13; D gene: -; clone size: -; CDR3 protein: CASSWTNSYEQYF; CDR3 DNA: TGTGCCAGCAGCTGGACTAATTCTTACGAGCAGTACTTC
V gene: TRBV6-4; J gene: TRBJ2-3; CDR3 length: 17; D gene: TRBD2; clone size: -; CDR3 protein: CASSQGLAGGSTDTQYF; CDR3 DNA: TGTGCCAGCAGTCAAGGACTAGCGGGGGGGAGCACAGATACGCAGTATTTT
V gene: TRBV27; J gene: TRBJ1-2; CDR3 length: 15; D gene: TRBD1; clone size: -; CDR3 protein: CASSFGQGINYGYTF; CDR3 DNA: TGTGCCAGCAGTTTCGGACAGGGGATTAACTATGGCTACACCTTC
V gene: TRBV19; J gene: TRBJ2-1; CDR3 length: 16; D gene: TRBD1; clone size: -; CDR3 protein: CASSIFRDRAYNEQFF; CDR3 DNA: TGTGCCAGTAGCATCTTCCGGGACAGGGCCTACAATGAGCAGTTCTTC
V gene: TRBV6-6; J gene: TRBJ1-5; CDR3 length: 14; D gene: -; clone size: -; CDR3 protein: CASSSWEGNQPQHF; CDR3 DNA: TGTGCCAGCAGTTCCTGGGAGGGCAATCAGCCCCAGCATTTT
V gene: TRBV7-9; J gene: TRBJ1-6; CDR3 length: 14; D gene: TRBD1; clone size: few; CDR3 protein: CASSRGQYNSPLHF; CDR3 DNA: TGTGCCAGCAGCCGGGGACAGTATAATTCACCCCTCCACTTT
V gene: TRBV4-3; J gene: TRBJ1-1; CDR3 length: 14; D gene: -; clone size: few; CDR3 protein: CASAVRGMNTEAFF; CDR3 DNA: TGCGCCAGCGCAGTGCGGGGGATGAACACTGAAGCTTTCTTT
V gene: TRBV2; J gene: TRBJ1-4; CDR3 length: 17; D gene: TRBD1; clone size: -; CDR3 protein: CASREGQGAITNEKLFF; CDR3 DNA: TGTGCCAGCAGAGAAGGACAGGGGGCTATAACGAATGAAAAACTGTTTTTT
V gene: TRBV6-2/TRBV6-3; J gene: TRBJ1-6; CDR3 length: 15; D gene: TRBD1; clone size: -; CDR3 protein: CASSDWDRKNSPLHF; CDR3 DNA: TGTGCCAGCAGTGATTGGGACAGGAAAAATTCACCCCTCCACTTT
V gene: TRBV7-8; J gene: TRBJ2-3; CDR3 length: 14; D gene: TRBD2; clone size: -; CDR3 protein: CASSFTGRTDTQYF; CDR3 DNA: TGTGCCAGCAGCTTCACCGGGAGGACAGATACGCAGTATTTT
V gene: TRBV6-2/TRBV6-3; J gene: TRBJ2-3; CDR3 length: 14; D gene: -; clone size: -; CDR3 protein: CASSYEVSTDTQYF; CDR3 DNA: TGTGCCAGCAGTTACGAGGTCAGTACAGATACGCAGTATTTT
V gene: TRBV7-2; J gene: TRBJ2-3; CDR3 length: 15; D gene: -; clone size: -; CDR3 protein: CASSPQRVSTDTQYF; CDR3 DNA: TGTGCCAGCAGCCCGCAGCGCGTTAGCACAGATACGCAGTATTTT
V gene: TRBV6-6; J gene: TRBJ2-1; CDR3 length: 15; D gene: -; clone size: -; CDR3 protein: CASSWGRGGSGEQFF; CDR3 DNA: TGTGCCAGCAGCTGGGGGCGAGGGGGATCTGGCGAGCAGTTCTTC
V gene: TRBV12-3/TRBV12-4; J gene: TRBJ1-1; CDR3 length: 13; D gene: TRBD1; clone size: -; CDR3 protein: CASRGTGDSEAFF; CDR3 DNA: TGTGCCAGCAGGGGGACAGGGGACTCTGAAGCTTTCTTT
V gene: TRBV5-1; J gene: TRBJ1-5; CDR3 length: 14; D gene: TRBD1; clone size: -; CDR3 protein: CASRPTGGNQPQHF; CDR3 DNA: TGCGCCAGCAGGCCGACAGGGGGCAATCAGCCCCAGCATTTT
V gene: TRBV29-1; J gene: TRBJ2-3; CDR3 length: 14; D gene: TRBD2; clone size: -; CDR3 protein: CSVLTSGRGDTQYF; CDR3 DNA: TGCAGCGTTCTGACTAGCGGGAGAGGGGATACGCAGTATTTT
V gene: TRBV5-6; J gene: TRBJ2-1; CDR3 length: 16; D gene: -; clone size: -; CDR3 protein: CASSLLSGHEGNEQFF; CDR3 DNA: TGTGCCAGCAGCTTGTTATCCGGGCATGAGGGAAATGAGCAGTTCTTC
V gene: TRBV18; J gene: TRBJ2-1; CDR3 length: 14; D gene: -; clone size: -; CDR3 protein: CASSPGTPGGEQFF; CDR3 DNA: TGTGCCAGCTCTCCCGGGACACCAGGAGGTGAGCAGTTCTTC
V gene: TRBV19; J gene: TRBJ1-2; CDR3 length: 14; D gene: -; clone size: -; CDR3 protein: CASRVTGANYGYTF; CDR3 DNA: TGTGCCAGTAGGGTGACAGGCGCCAACTATGGCTACACCTTC
V gene: TRBV3-1/TRBV3-2; J gene: TRBJ1-1; CDR3 length: 13; D gene: -; clone size: -; CDR3 protein: CASTPRELTEAFF; CDR3 DNA: TGTGCCAGCACCCCAAGGGAGCTCACTGAAGCTTTCTTT
V gene: TRBV2; J gene: TRBJ2-1; CDR3 length: 16; D gene: -; clone size: -; CDR3 protein: CASSLYRAQSYNEQFF; CDR3 DNA: TGTGCCAGCAGTTTGTACAGGGCCCAAAGCTACAATGAGCAGTTCTTC
V gene: TRBV7-8; J gene: TRBJ1-5; CDR3 length: 16; D gene: -; clone size: -; CDR3 protein: CASSLVSGAANQPQHF; CDR3 DNA: TGTGCCAGCAGCTTAGTTTCAGGGGCCGCCAATCAGCCCCAGCATTTT
V gene: TRBV20-1; J gene: TRBJ2-3; CDR3 length: 16; D gene: -; clone size: -; CDR3 protein: CSASPAGSTSTDTQYF; CDR3 DNA: TGCAGTGCTAGTCCCGCGGGTTCCACTAGCACAGATACGCAGTATTTT
V gene: TRBV28; J gene: TRBJ1-1; CDR3 length: 12; D gene: -; clone size: -; CDR3 protein: CASSSPRSEAFF; CDR3 DNA: TGTGCCAGCAGTTCTCCTAGGTCTGAAGCTTTCTTT
V gene: TRBV18; J gene: TRBJ2-1; CDR3 length: 15; D gene: -; clone size: -; CDR3 protein: CASSGVAGPDNEQFF; CDR3 DNA: TGTGCCAGCTCAGGGGTGGCGGGTCCTGACAATGAGCAGTTCTTC
V gene: TRBV6-5; J gene: TRBJ2-1; CDR3 length: 15; D gene: -; clone size: -; CDR3 protein: CASSYSNREGNEQFF; CDR3 DNA: TGTGCCAGCAGTTACTCGAACAGGGAAGGAAATGAGCAGTTCTTC
V gene: TRBV2; J gene: TRBJ1-1; CDR3 length: 12; D gene: -; clone size: -; CDR3 protein: CASSPQGQEAFF; CDR3 DNA: TGTGCCAGCAGCCCCCAGGGACAAGAAGCTTTCTTT
V gene: TRBV18; J gene: TRBJ1-3; CDR3 length: 15; D gene: -; clone size: -; CDR3 protein: CASSSNRASGNTIYF; CDR3 DNA: TGTGCCAGCTCATCTAACAGGGCCTCTGGAAACACCATATATTTT
V gene: TRBV3-1/TRBV3-2; J gene: TRBJ2-7; CDR3 length: 17; D gene: TRBD1; clone size: once; CDR3 protein: CASSQGTVRQGLYEQYF; CDR3 DNA: TGTGCCAGCAGCCAGGGTACAGTTAGACAGGGGTTGTACGAGCAGTACTTC
V gene: TRBV30; J gene: TRBJ2-5; CDR3 length: 14; D gene: -; clone size: -; CDR3 protein: CAWSVSRGQETQYF; CDR3 DNA: TGTGCCTGGAGTGTATCCCGAGGTCAAGAGACCCAGTACTTC
V gene: TRBV10-3; J gene: TRBJ2-7; CDR3 length: 14; D gene: TRBD2; clone size: -; CDR3 protein: CAISPTSGGYEQYF; CDR3 DNA: TGTGCCATCAGCCCGACTAGCGGGGGCTACGAGCAGTACTTC
V gene: TRBV11-3; J gene: TRBJ2-1; CDR3 length: 15; D gene: TRBD1; clone size: -; CDR3 protein: CASSWDRVAYNEQFF; CDR3 DNA: TGTGCCAGCAGTTGGGACAGGGTCGCCTACAATGAGCAGTTCTTC
V gene: TRBV30; J gene: TRBJ1-4; CDR3 length: 15; D gene: TRBD1; clone size: -; CDR3 protein: CAVTGTGIANEKLFF; CDR3 DNA: TGTGCCGTAACCGGGACAGGGATAGCTAATGAAAAACTGTTTTTT
V gene: TRBV9; J gene: TRBJ2-1; CDR3 length: 18; D gene: TRBD2; clone size: -; CDR3 protein: CASSVDLGAGGPGNEQFF; CDR3 DNA: TGTGCCAGCAGCGTAGACCTCGGTGCGGGAGGGCCGGGCAATGAGCAGTTCTTC
V gene: TRBV4-2; J gene: TRBJ2-7; CDR3 length: 15; D gene: -; clone size: -; CDR3 protein: CASSRNEGQQNEQYF; CDR3 DNA: TGTGCCAGCAGCCGGAATGAAGGACAACAGAACGAGCAGTACTTC
V gene: TRBV27; J gene: TRBJ2-7; CDR3 length: 14; D gene: TRBD1; clone size: -; CDR3 protein: CASSLTGARYEQYF; CDR3 DNA: TGTGCCAGCAGCCTGACAGGGGCTCGGTACGAGCAGTACTTC
V gene: TRBV7-8; J gene: TRBJ2-1; CDR3 length: 17; D gene: TRBD2; clone size: -; CDR3 protein: CASSHRGSGGPYNEQFF; CDR3 DNA: TGTGCCAGCAGCCACCGGGGTAGCGGGGGGCCCTACAATGAGCAGTTCTTC
V gene: TRBV7-9; J gene: TRBJ2-1; CDR3 length: 13; D gene: -; clone size: -; CDR3 protein: CASSPTPGLEQFF; CDR3 DNA: TGTGCCAGCAGCCCTACCCCGGGACTCGAGCAGTTCTTC
V gene: TRBV9; J gene: TRBJ2-3; CDR3 length: 14; D gene: -; clone size: -; CDR3 protein: CASSVGSVTDTQYF; CDR3 DNA: TGTGCCAGCAGCGTAGGTTCAGTCACAGATACGCAGTATTTT
V gene: TRBV10-3; J gene: TRBJ1-6; CDR3 length: 16; D gene: TRBD1; clone size: -; CDR3 protein: CAISEPRTGENSPLHF; CDR3 DNA: TGTGCCATCAGTGAACCACGGACAGGGGAAAATTCACCCCTCCACTTT
V gene: TRBV4-2; J gene: TRBJ2-5; CDR3 length: 14; D gene: -; clone size: -; CDR3 protein: CASSQAALRETQYF; CDR3 DNA: TGTGCCAGCAGCCAAGCAGCGTTACGGGAGACCCAGTACTTC
V gene: TRBV2; J gene: TRBJ1-4; CDR3 length: 15; D gene: TRBD1; clone size: -; CDR3 protein: CASRREGQGYEKLFF; CDR3 DNA: TGTGCCAGCAGACGTGAGGGACAGGGGTACGAAAAACTGTTTTTT
V gene: TRBV28; J gene: TRBJ1-1; CDR3 length: 16; D gene: TRBD1; clone size: -; CDR3 protein: CASSEPGQVLNTEAFF; CDR3 DNA: TGTGCCAGCAGTGAGCCGGGACAGGTATTGAACACTGAAGCTTTCTTT
V gene: TRBV6-6; J gene: TRBJ2-1; CDR3 length: 15; D gene: TRBD2; clone size: -; CDR3 protein: CASSYASGRENEQFF; CDR3 DNA: TGTGCCAGCAGTTACGCTAGCGGGAGGGAAAATGAGCAGTTCTTC
V gene: TRBV12-5; J gene: TRBJ2-1; CDR3 length: 15; D gene: -; clone size: -; CDR3 protein: CASGPRDWVYNEQFF; CDR3 DNA: TGTGCTAGTGGGCCCCGGGACTGGGTATACAATGAGCAGTTCTTC
V gene: TRBV18; J gene: TRBJ2-7; CDR3 length: 15; D gene: -; clone size: -; CDR3 protein: CASSQDRTADYEQYF; CDR3 DNA: TGTGCCAGCTCACAAGACCGAACAGCAGACTACGAGCAGTACTTC
V gene: TRBV19; J gene: TRBJ1-2; CDR3 length: 15; D gene: TRBD1; clone size: -; CDR3 protein: CASSTDRTGAGGYTF; CDR3 DNA: TGTGCCAGTAGTACCGATCGGACAGGGGCGGGTGGCTACACCTTC
V gene: TRBV7-8; J gene: TRBJ1-5; CDR3 length: 14; D gene: -; clone size: -; CDR3 protein: CASSPNRLNQPQHF; CDR3 DNA: TGTGCCAGCAGCCCAAACAGGTTAAATCAGCCCCAGCATTTT
V gene: TRBV11-3; J gene: TRBJ2-7; CDR3 length: 14; D gene: -; clone size: -; CDR3 protein: CASSLGAETYEQYF; CDR3 DNA: TGTGCCAGCAGCTTAGGGGCAGAGACCTACGAGCAGTACTTC
V gene: TRBV5-4; J gene: TRBJ2-1; CDR3 length: 15; D gene: -; clone size: -; CDR3 protein: CASSSPGRYYNEQFF; CDR3 DNA: TGTGCCAGCAGCTCCCCCGGCAGGTACTACAATGAGCAGTTCTTC
V gene: TRBV29-1; J gene: TRBJ1-1; CDR3 length: 13; D gene: -; clone size: once; CDR3 protein: CSAPRGKGTEAFF; CDR3 DNA: TGCAGCGCCCCACGAGGGAAGGGCACTGAAGCTTTCTTT
V gene: TRBV7-2; J gene: TRBJ2-3; CDR3 length: 15; D gene: TRBD2; clone size: -; CDR3 protein: CASSFRSGRSDTQYF; CDR3 DNA: TGTGCCAGCAGTTTTAGGAGCGGGAGAAGTGATACGCAGTATTTT
V gene: TRBV19; J gene: TRBJ2-5; CDR3 length: 12; D gene: -; clone size: -; CDR3 protein: CASSMAGETQYF; CDR3 DNA: TGTGCCAGTAGTATGGCGGGGGAGACCCAGTACTTC
V gene: TRBV11-3; J gene: TRBJ2-7; CDR3 length: 19; D gene: TRBD2; clone size: -; CDR3 protein: CASTNPLGAGGSTSYEQYF; CDR3 DNA: TGTGCCAGCACCAACCCCCTCGGAGCGGGAGGGTCCACCTCCTACGAGCAGTACTTC
V gene: TRBV4-2; J gene: TRBJ2-7; CDR3 length: 14; D gene: TRBD1; clone size: -; CDR3 protein: CASSQGQGSYEQYF; CDR3 DNA: TGTGCCAGCAGCCAAGGACAGGGCTCCTACGAGCAGTACTTC
V gene: TRBV7-2; J gene: TRBJ1-2; CDR3 length: 17; D gene: TRBD1; clone size: -; CDR3 protein: CASSASTRGRGDYGYTF; CDR3 DNA: TGTGCCAGCAGCGCCTCGACCAGGGGGCGCGGGGACTATGGCTACACCTTC
V gene: TRBV19; J gene: TRBJ1-2; CDR3 length: 16; D gene: -; clone size: -; CDR3 protein: CASSGQAGANNYGYTF; CDR3 DNA: TGTGCCAGTTCGGGGCAGGCGGGGGCCAATAACTATGGCTACACCTTC
V gene: TRBV5-6; J gene: TRBJ2-3; CDR3 length: 12; D gene: -; clone size: -; CDR3 protein: CASSLVSYTQYF; CDR3 DNA: TGTGCCAGCAGCTTGGTTTCATATACGCAGTATTTT
V gene: TRBV7-2; J gene: TRBJ1-4; CDR3 length: 15; D gene: -; clone size: -; CDR3 protein: CASSTLQGGSEKLFF; CDR3 DNA: TGTGCCAGCAGCACCTTACAGGGAGGGAGTGAAAAACTGTTTTTT